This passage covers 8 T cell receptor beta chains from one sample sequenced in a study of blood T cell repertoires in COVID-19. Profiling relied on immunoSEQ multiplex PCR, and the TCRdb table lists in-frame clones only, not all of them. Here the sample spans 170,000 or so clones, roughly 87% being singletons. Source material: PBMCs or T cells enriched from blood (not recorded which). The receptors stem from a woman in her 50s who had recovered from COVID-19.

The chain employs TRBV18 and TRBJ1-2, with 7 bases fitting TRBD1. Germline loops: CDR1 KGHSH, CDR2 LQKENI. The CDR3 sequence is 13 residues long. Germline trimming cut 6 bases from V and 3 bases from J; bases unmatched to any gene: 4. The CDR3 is CASSGQEYYGYTF. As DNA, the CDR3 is TGTGCCAGCTCTGGACAGGAGTACTATGGCTACACCTTC.

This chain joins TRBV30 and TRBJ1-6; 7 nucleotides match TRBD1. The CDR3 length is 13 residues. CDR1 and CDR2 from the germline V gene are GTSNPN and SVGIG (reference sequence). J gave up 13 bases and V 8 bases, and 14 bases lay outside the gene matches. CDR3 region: CAGNRQGRSPLHF. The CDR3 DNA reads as TGTGCCGGGAACAGACAGGGAAGGTCGCCCCTCCACTTT.

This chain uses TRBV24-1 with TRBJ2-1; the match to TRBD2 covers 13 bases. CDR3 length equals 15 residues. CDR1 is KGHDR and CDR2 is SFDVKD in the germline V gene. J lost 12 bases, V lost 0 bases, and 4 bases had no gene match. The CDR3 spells CATSDLTSGRAGQFF. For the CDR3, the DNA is TGTGCCACCAGTGATTTGACTAGCGGGAGGGCCGGGCAGTTCTTC.

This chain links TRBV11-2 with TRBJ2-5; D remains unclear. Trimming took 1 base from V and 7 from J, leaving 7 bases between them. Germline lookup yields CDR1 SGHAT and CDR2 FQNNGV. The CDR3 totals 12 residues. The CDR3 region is CASSLGDVTQYF. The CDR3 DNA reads TGTGCCAGCAGCTTAGGAGATGTGACCCAGTACTTC.

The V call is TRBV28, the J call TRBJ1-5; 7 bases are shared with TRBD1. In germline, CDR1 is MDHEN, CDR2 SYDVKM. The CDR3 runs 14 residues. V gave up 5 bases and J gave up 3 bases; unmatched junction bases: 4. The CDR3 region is CASSQGQANQPQHF. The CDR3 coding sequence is TGTGCCAGCAGTCAAGGACAGGCCAATCAGCCCCAGCATTTT.

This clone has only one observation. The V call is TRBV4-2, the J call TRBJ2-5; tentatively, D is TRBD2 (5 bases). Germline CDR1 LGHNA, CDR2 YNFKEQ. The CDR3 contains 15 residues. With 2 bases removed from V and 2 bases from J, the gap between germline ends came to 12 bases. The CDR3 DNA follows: TGTGCCAGCAGCCAAAGAGCACTAGGGCAAGAGACCCAGTACTTC. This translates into CASSQRALGQETQYF.

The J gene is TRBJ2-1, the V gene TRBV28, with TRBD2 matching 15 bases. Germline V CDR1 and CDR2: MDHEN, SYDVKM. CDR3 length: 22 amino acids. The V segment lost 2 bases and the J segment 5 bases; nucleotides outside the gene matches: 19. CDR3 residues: CASSLGHPLGDGTSGRNNEQFF. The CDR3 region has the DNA TGTGCCAGCAGTTTAGGCCACCCTTTAGGGGACGGGACTAGCGGGAGGAACAATGAGCAGTTCTTC.

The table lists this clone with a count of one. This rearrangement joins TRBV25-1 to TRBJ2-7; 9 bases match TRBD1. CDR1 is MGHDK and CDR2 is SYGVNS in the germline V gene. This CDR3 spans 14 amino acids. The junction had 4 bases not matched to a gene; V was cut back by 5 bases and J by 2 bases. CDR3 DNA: TGTGCCAGCAGTAGGGGACAGGGAGCCTACGAGCAGTACTTC. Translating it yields CASSRGQGAYEQYF.